Following are 14 T cell receptor delta chains from one sample sequenced in a study of gamma-delta chains in newborns, infants, children. TCRdb re-called the reads with CATT. This table holds around 4,500 delta-chain clones, roughly 2.1% found once. Sequenced sample: blood. The source is a child who was a newborn, infant or young child, either healthy, febrile or measles-vaccinated (not recorded which).

As concerns this clone: It differs at one base from a far larger clone, so likely a read error. The same CDR3 can be traced to other DNA sequences in this sample. CDR3 nucleotide sequence: TGTGCCTGTGACACTGTACTGGGGGATTGGGACACCCGACAGATGTTTTTC. Its translation is CACDTVLGDWDTRQMFF. This chain uses TRDV2 with TRDJ3; 10 bases are shared with TRDD3. The V gene end was trimmed by 1 base and the J gene end by 4 bases; junction bases not matched to a gene: 3. The CDR3 extends over 17 amino acids. Germline-derived CDR1 and CDR2 are GEAIGNYY and EKD.

This clone appeared a few times. With only one base between it and a far larger clone, this is likely a read error. In the same sample, other DNA sequences code for this CDR3. The rearrangement uses TRDV3 and TRDJ1; 10 positions match TRDD3. This CDR3 is built from 11 residues. CDR1 is TVYSNPD, CDR2 GDNSRS, per germline (reference sequence). CDR3 loop: CAYLLGDKLIF. The CDR3, as DNA: TGTGCCTACTTGCTGGGGGATAAACTTATCTTT. Variable domain in full (rest from reference TRDV3 and TRDJ1): CDKVTQSSPDQTVASGSEVVLLCTYDTVYSNPDLFWYRIRPDYSFQFVFYGDNSRSEGADFTQGRFSVKHILTQKAFHLVISPVRTEDSATYYCAYLLGDKLIFGKGTRVTVEP.

This clone was detected a few times. This DNA's translation differs at residues 9 and 10 from TCRdb's protein, which comes from a much larger clone; a read error is likely, and the protein shown is translated from the DNA. The chain has TRAV29/DV5 and TRDJ3, with TRDD3 as a possible D gene (6 bases). V shed 0 bases and J shed 0 bases, with 16 bases lying between them. The germline V gene encodes CDR1 NSMFDY and CDR2 ISSIKDK. The CDR3 covers 19 residues. Here the CDR3 reads CAASVPGDLNSWDTRQMFF. The DNA of the CDR3 is TGTGCAGCAAGCGTGCCTGGGGACTTGAACTCCTGGGACACCCGACAGATGTTTTTC.

By share of the sample, this clone is large. Other DNA sequences in this specimen translate into the identical CDR3. This chain links TRDV1 with TRDJ1; 11 bases fit TRDD3. The junction had 12 bases not matched to a gene; V was cut back by 0 bases and J by 0 bases. This CDR3 is built from 20 residues. Germline values: CDR1 TSWWSYY, CDR2 QGS. CDR3 residues: CALGELPTWYWGINTDKLIF. The CDR3 region has the DNA TGTGCTCTTGGGGAACTTCCTACGTGGTACTGGGGGATAAACACCGATAAACTCATCTTT.

With regard to this clone: The same CDR3 can be traced to other DNA sequences in this sample. The J gene is TRDJ3, the V gene TRDV2; 11 bases are shared with TRDD3. Germline CDR1 reads GEAIGNYY; CDR2 reads EKD. The ends lost 1 base at V and 1 base at J; junction bases unmatched: 2. This CDR3 spans 18 amino acids. CDR3 amino acids: CACDTGGYASWDTRQMFF. CDR3 nucleotide sequence: TGTGCCTGTGACACTGGGGGATACGCGTCCTGGGACACCCGACAGATGTTTTTC.

This clone was seen a handful of times. TCRdb pairs this DNA with a much larger clone's protein that differs at residue 8, likely a read error; the protein shown was translated from the DNA. This chain uses TRDV2 with TRDJ2; D is uncertain. From germline, CDR1 is GEAIGNYY and CDR2 EKD. This CDR3 comprises 16 residues. Deletions cut 1 base from V and 1 base from J, with 12 bases between. CDR3 region: CACDTLGLLLTAQLFF. For the CDR3, the DNA is TGTGCCTGTGACACGTTGGGTCTGCTTTTGACAGCACAACTCTTCTTT.

Notes on this clone: The protein held in TCRdb is that of a much larger clone and does not match this DNA's translation at residue 11, likely because of a read error; the protein shown is translated from the DNA. This CDR3 is CACDVLGDTTTQLFF. The CDR3 region has the DNA TGTGCCTGTGACGTACTGGGGGATACGACAACACAACTCTTCTTT. This chain uses TRDV2 with TRDJ2; 13 bases are a match to TRDD3. Germline V gene lookup returns CDR1 GEAIGNYY and CDR2 EKD. CDR3 size: 15 residues.

To note about this clone: A far larger clone is a single base away, which makes a read error likely. The chain recombines TRDV2 with TRDJ3, with D unclear. The CDR3 is 18 residues long. CDR1 GEAIGNYY and CDR2 EKD come from the germline V gene. Here the CDR3 reads CACDTAGWTSRDTRQMFF. CDR3 coding DNA: TGTGCCTGTGACACCGCCGGGTGGACCTCCCGGGACACCCGACAGATGTTTTTC.

This clone appeared a few times. One base separates it from a far larger clone, so it is likely a read error. At the DNA level, this CDR3 is encoded by other sequences in the same sample as well. This chain joins TRDV3 and TRDJ1; TRDD3 agrees at 10 bases. Per germline, CDR1 TVYSNPD and CDR2 GDNSRS (reference sequence). CDR3 length: 15 amino acids. The CDR3, as DNA: TGTGCCTTGTCCTACATCGGGGGATACGCCGATAAACTTATCTTT. This translates into CALSYIGGYADKLIF.

Points on this clone: TCRdb's protein, taken from a much larger clone, differs from this DNA's translation at residue 9, likely owing to a read error; the protein displayed comes from the DNA. Distinct nucleotide sequences in the sample also encode this CDR3. The rearrangement links TRDV1 to TRDJ2; D gene uncertain. This CDR3 spans 18 amino acids. Trimming took 0 bases from V and 0 from J, leaving 14 bases between them. The germline gives CDR1 TSWWSYY, CDR2 QGS. The CDR3 sequence: CALGELPPLTTLTAQLFF. The CDR3 DNA reads TGTGCTCTTGGGGAACTCCCCCCTTTAACTACTTTGACAGCACAACTCTTCTTT.

This clone has more than one count but fewer than ten. A far larger clone differs by one base, so this is likely a read error. Other DNA sequences within the sample encode an identical CDR3. The chain recombines TRDV1 with TRDJ1, with 8 bases lining up with TRDD3. Per the germline V gene, CDR1 is TSWWSYY and CDR2 is QGS. Trimming at V came to 5 bases and at J to 4 bases, leaving 9 bases not matched to a gene. CDR3 length: 15 residues. The CDR3 loop reads CALGKQGYAGDKLIF. CDR3 sequence (DNA): TGTGCTCTTGGGAAACAGGGATACGCGGGCGATAAACTCATCTTT.

In this sample, this clone turned up a few times. This chain links TRDV2 with TRDJ1; 13 bases map to TRDD3. Germline CDR1 GEAIGNYY, CDR2 EKD. The junction had 7 bases not matched to a gene; V was cut back by 1 base and J by 0 bases. This CDR3 has 18 amino acids. The CDR3 sequence: CACDTKTGGYDYTDKLIF. In nucleotides, the CDR3 is TGTGCCTGTGACACGAAAACTGGGGGATACGATTACACCGATAAACTCATCTTT.

The table lists this clone with a few counts. A read error likely explains this, since a far larger clone differs by one base. The chain recombines TRDV1 with TRDJ2; possibly TRDD2 or TRDD3 for D (7 bases each). The CDR3 is 21 residues long. With 1 base removed from V and 6 bases from J, the gap between germline ends came to 30 bases. CDR1 and CDR2 (germline): TSWWSYY, QGS. CDR3 sequence: CALGERPTFLREGYMSAQLFF. CDR3 DNA: TGTGCTCTTGGGGAACGCCCCACATTCCTACGTGAGGGATACATGTCAGCACAACTCTTCTTT.

This clone has just a few counts. TCRdb lists the protein of a much larger clone for this DNA, which differs at residue 11, so this is likely a read error; the protein given here is translated from the DNA itself. V and J are TRDV1 and TRDJ1, with unresolved D. V was shortened by 1 base and J by 0 bases, with 18 bases between the two germline ends. The CDR3 runs 18 residues. The V gene's germline CDR1 is TSWWSYY and CDR2 QGS. CDR3 protein: CALGEPLRFGRHTDKLIF. In nucleotides, the CDR3 is TGTGCTCTTGGGGAACCTTTACGTTTTGGGCGACACACCGATAAACTCATCTTT.